The entry below gives a single T cell receptor (beta chain) sequence along with its context. The junction had 7 bases not matched to a gene; V was cut back by 1 base and J by 5 bases. Per germline, CDR1 SNHLY and CDR2 FYNNEI. This CDR3 has 15 amino acids. Only in-frame clones appear in the TCRdb table, and some are missing; sequencing was by immunoSEQ multiplex PCR. The top ten hold over 8.5% of the sample, which has 75,000 to 80,000 clones, about 88% seen once. These data originate in a study of blood T cell repertoires in COVID-19. The chain employs TRBV2 and TRBJ1-1; 7 bases match TRBD1. The sample was peripheral blood. This sequence was found in a human donor in a cohort sampled during active COVID-19. The CDR3 region has the DNA TGTGCCAGCAGTGAAGGGCACAGGGGATGGACTGAAGCTTTCTTT. Its translation: CASSEGHRGWTEAFF.